The 31 T cell receptor beta chains below all came from one sample that was sequenced in a study of T cells after posttransplantation cyclophosphamide. Assay used: immunoSEQ multiplex PCR; TCRdb lists only in-frame clones, some missing. The sample records tens of thousands of clones, around 91% being singletons. The sample consisted of PBMCs. The source of these receptors is a woman between 45 and 65 years old in good health and a related stem cell transplant donor.

This clone was recorded only once. The chain employs TRBV7-8 and TRBJ2-2, with no clear D. The ends were cut back, 0 bases at V and 5 bases at J, with 4 bases in the middle. Per germline, CDR1 SGHVS and CDR2 FQNEAQ. The CDR3 is 13 amino acids. The CDR3 reads CASSLARTGELFF. For the CDR3, the DNA is TGTGCCAGCAGCTTAGCCCGGACCGGGGAGCTGTTTTTT.

The chain joins TRBV28 to TRBJ1-5; D is ambiguous. Germline CDR1 MDHEN, CDR2 SYDVKM. V was clipped by 6 bases and J by 6 bases, with 15 bases between them. The CDR3 length is 14 residues. This chain's CDR3 is CASSSVLRAQPQHF. CDR3 DNA: TGTGCCAGCAGCTCTGTCCTGAGGGCTCAGCCCCAGCATTTT.

The chain links TRBV30 to TRBJ1-1; D is possibly TRBD1 (5 bases). CDR3 length equals 15 residues. Trimming shortened V by 3 bases and J by 2 bases, and 16 bases separated the two germline ends. CDR1 and CDR2 (germline): GTSNPN, SVGIG (reference sequence). CDR3 region: CAWRPGGGDNTEAFF. The CDR3 DNA follows: TGTGCCTGGAGGCCAGGTGGGGGGGACAACACTGAAGCTTTCTTT.

This sequence joins TRBV9 and TRBJ2-7; 8 bases match TRBD1. CDR3 length: 16 amino acids. V shed 0 bases and J 6 bases; nucleotides not matched to a gene: 11. Germline V gene data show CDR1 as SGDLS and CDR2 as YYNGEE. CDR3 residues: CASSVALGSGGSEQYF. The DNA of the CDR3 is TGTGCCAGCAGCGTAGCACTAGGGTCAGGGGGCAGCGAGCAGTACTTC.

This chain connects TRBV7-9 to TRBJ2-2; 12 bases line up with TRBD2. The CDR3 loop spans 19 amino acids. V was pared by 10 bases and J by 3 bases, with 18 bases of the junction left unmatched. Germline CDR1 is SEHNR and CDR2 is FQNEAQ (reference sequence). The CDR3 nucleotides read TGTGCCACGAACCCAAGAGGGCTAGCGGGAGGGATTGACACCGGGGAGCTGTTTTTT. It codes for CATNPRGLAGGIDTGELFF.

The rearrangement links TRBV4-1 to TRBJ1-1, with 8 positions matching TRBD1. The CDR3 is 15 residues long. Germline lookup yields CDR1 MGHRA and CDR2 YSYEKL. V lost 4 bases and J lost 7; bases outside the gene matches: 11. The CDR3 sequence: CASSLSLQGAFEAFF. CDR3 sequence (DNA): TGCGCCAGCAGCCTCAGCCTTCAGGGGGCGTTTGAAGCTTTCTTT.

The chain couples TRBV7-8 to TRBJ2-3, with 8 bases identical to TRBD1. The CDR3 consists of 16 residues. The germline gives CDR1 SGHVS, CDR2 FQNEAQ. After removal of 3 bases from V and 2 bases from J, the junction contained 7 bases not matched to a gene. In DNA form, the CDR3 reads TGTGCCAGCAGCTTGGAGGACAGGGCCTCCACAGATACGCAGTATTTT. Its protein is CASSLEDRASTDTQYF.

V usage is TRBV9 and J usage is TRBJ1-6; D may be TRBD1 (6 bases). The CDR3 loop spans 16 amino acids. The germline V gene has CDR1 SGDLS and CDR2 YYNGEE. The V and J ends lost 3 bases and 9 bases respectively, with 19 bases between them. CDR3 in amino acids: CASSEGVWGGGSPLHF. In DNA form, the CDR3 reads TGTGCCAGCAGCGAGGGGGTGTGGGGGGGTGGTTCACCCCTCCACTTT.

V gene TRBV29-1 combines with J gene TRBJ2-7, with TRBD2 matching 10 bases. This CDR3 is 17 amino acids long. Losses at the gene ends were 0 bases for V and 2 bases for J; bases not matched to a gene: 10. Germline CDR1 and CDR2: SQVTM and ANQGSEA. Here the CDR3 reads CSVEDATRTSGTYEQYF. The CDR3 region has the DNA TGCAGCGTTGAAGATGCTACGAGGACTAGCGGAACCTACGAGCAGTACTTC.

This clone has just a few counts. This chain uses TRBV7-2 with TRBJ2-3; 14 bases are a match to TRBD2. The V gene's germline CDR1 is SGHTA and CDR2 FQGNSA. V gave up 4 bases and J gave up 3 bases; unmatched junction bases: 6. This CDR3 has 17 residues. The CDR3 coding sequence is TGTGCCAGCAGCTCAGAGGGACTAGCGGGAGAGACAGATACGCAGTATTTT. It codes for CASSSEGLAGETDTQYF.

This chain connects TRBV2 to TRBJ2-7; D ambiguous. The CDR3 runs to 11 residues. The ends were cut back, 6 bases at V and 5 bases at J, with 8 bases in the middle. Per the germline V gene, CDR1 is SNHLY and CDR2 is FYNNEI. The CDR3, as DNA: TGTGCCAGCAGAAGCCGGGACGAGCAGTACTTC. Residues: CASRSRDEQYF.

In its sample, this clone was seen once. The chain combines TRBV29-1 with TRBJ2-5; TRBD1 is a possible D gene (6 bases). The CDR3 consists of 12 residues. The V gene lost 5 bases and the J gene lost 4 bases, with 11 bases spanning the gap. Germline values: CDR1 SQVTM, CDR2 ANQGSEA. The CDR3: CSVRTVGETQYF. Here the CDR3 DNA reads TGCAGCGTTCGGACAGTAGGAGAGACCCAGTACTTC.

This chain links TRBV28 with TRBJ1-1; D remains unclear. V shed 8 bases and J shed 0 bases, with 10 bases lying between them. This CDR3 region has 13 residues. Germline CDR1 is MDHEN and CDR2 is SYDVKM. CDR3 nucleotide sequence: TGTGCCAGCCGGGGTTTCCTGAACACTGAAGCTTTCTTT. Translating it yields CASRGFLNTEAFF.

This rearrangement joins TRBV7-9 to TRBJ1-1, with a tentative D call TRBD1 (6 bases). Trimming cost V 5 bases and J 8 bases, with 15 bases left between them. The CDR3 is 13 residues long. Germline-derived CDR1 and CDR2 are SEHNR and FQNEAQ (reference sequence). The CDR3 DNA reads as TGTGCCAGCAGCCCGCGTAGTGGACAGGAAGCTTTCTTT. Translating gives CASSPRSGQEAFF.

This rearrangement joins TRBV6-6 to TRBJ1-6; 8 bases match TRBD1. Germline assignment: CDR1 MNHNY and CDR2 SVGAGI (reference sequence). The V and J ends lost 5 bases and 6 bases, in that order; junction bases with no gene match: 3. The CDR3 extends over 14 amino acids. The CDR3 DNA reads TGTGCCAGCAGTACAGGGGGTCGTAATTCACCCCTCCACTTT. It specifies CASSTGGRNSPLHF.

With respect to this clone: The germline gene is not matched at one end of the junction; a read error may be the cause. V gene TRBV19 combines with J gene TRBJ2-5, with D maybe TRBD1 (6 bases). Germline V lookup: CDR1 LNHDA, CDR2 SQIVND (reference sequence). The CDR3 runs 13 residues. Here the CDR3 DNA reads TGCGGACACAGGGCGGTGTACCAAGAGACCCAGTACTTC. Translation: CGHRAVYQETQYF.

This chain joins TRBV2 and TRBJ1-5; TRBD1 matches 9 bases. This CDR3 has 16 residues. Germline trimming cut 1 base from V and 2 bases from J; bases unmatched to any gene: 3. Germline CDR1 is SNHLY and CDR2 is FYNNEI. CDR3 sequence: CASSEGQGGRNQPQHF. CDR3 in DNA: TGTGCCAGCAGTGAAGGACAGGGGGGCCGCAATCAGCCCCAGCATTTT.

The chain joins TRBV5-4 to TRBJ2-7, with 12 bases fitting TRBD1. Germline assignment: CDR1 SGHNT and CDR2 YYREEE (reference sequence). The V gene end was trimmed by 3 bases and the J gene end by 4 bases; junction bases not matched to a gene: 2. The CDR3 contains 14 residues. The CDR3 DNA reads TGTGCCAGCAGCTGGGACAGGGGGCCATACGAGCAGTACTTC. It encodes CASSWDRGPYEQYF.

The chain links TRBV7-2 to TRBJ2-3, with 11 bases matching TRBD2. CDR1 and CDR2 (germline): SGHTA, FQGNSA. The CDR3 length is 16 residues. Trimming removed 5 bases from V and 1 base from J; junction bases left unmatched: 5. CDR3 sequence reads: CASSPSGLAGTDTQYF. CDR3 in DNA: TGTGCCAGCAGCCCGTCGGGACTAGCGGGCACAGATACGCAGTATTTT.

The chain recombines TRBV28 with TRBJ1-1; weak D call: TRBD1 (5 bases). Looked up from germline, CDR1 is MDHEN and CDR2 is SYDVKM. CDR3 length: 13 residues. Trimming shortened V by 5 bases and J by 12 bases, and 19 bases separated the two germline ends. CDR3 DNA sequence: TGTGCCAGCAGTGTCACAGACACCCAGGGCCCTTTCTTT. Translated, it gives CASSVTDTQGPFF.

The chain carries TRBV7-8 and TRBJ2-7; tentative D call: TRBD2 (5 bases). CDR1 SGHVS and CDR2 FQNEAQ come from the germline V gene. CDR3 length: 14 residues. The germline V and J ends were trimmed by 5 bases and 2 bases, with 13 bases remaining between them. CDR3 amino acids: CASSTRTATYEQYF. The CDR3 coding sequence is TGTGCCAGCAGCACCCGGACTGCTACCTACGAGCAGTACTTC.

The CDR3 reads CASSDLAGARTDTQYF. The CDR3 DNA follows: TGTGCCAGCAGTGACTTAGCGGGAGCCCGCACAGATACGCAGTATTTT. V usage is TRBV6-6 and J usage is TRBJ2-3, with 9 bases matching TRBD2. The CDR3 length is 16 residues. The germline V gene has CDR1 MNHNY and CDR2 SVGAGI (reference sequence). The V segment lost 5 bases and the J segment 1 base; nucleotides outside the gene matches: 7.

This rearrangement joins TRBV13 to TRBJ2-7; TRBD1 might be the D (5 bases). Germline CDR1 is PRHDT and CDR2 is FYEKMQ (reference sequence). V lost 5 bases, J lost 2 bases, and 13 bases lay in between. The CDR3 consists of 14 residues. The CDR3 region is CASSQAGATYEQYF. The CDR3 region has the DNA TGTGCCAGCAGCCAGGCTGGGGCTACCTACGAGCAGTACTTC.

The gene calls are TRBV5-1 and TRBJ2-3, with 13 nucleotides matching TRBD2. V gave up 4 bases and J gave up 2 bases; unmatched junction bases: 4. The V gene's germline CDR1 is SGHRS and CDR2 YFSETQ. The CDR3 extends over 16 amino acids. Here the CDR3 DNA reads TGCGCCAGCAGCCCGGGACTAGCGGGGAACACAGATACGCAGTATTTT. Protein: CASSPGLAGNTDTQYF.

The rearrangement joins TRBV28 to TRBJ2-7, with a tentative D call TRBD2 (6 bases). CDR1 is MDHEN and CDR2 is SYDVKM in the germline V gene. Deletions cut 4 bases from V and 2 bases from J, with 15 bases between. The CDR3 loop spans 15 amino acids. CDR3 nucleotides: TGTGCCAGCAGTTCACCAGCGGAGGGCCCCTACGAGCAGTACTTC. It encodes CASSSPAEGPYEQYF.

The J gene is TRBJ1-1, the V gene TRBV5-1; D might be TRBD1 (5 bases). The V gene's germline CDR1 is SGHRS and CDR2 YFSETQ. With 2 bases removed from V and 5 bases from J, the gap between germline ends came to 16 bases. This CDR3 has 15 amino acids. The CDR3 DNA is TGCGCCAGCAGCTTCCTGGTTGGGGAGGGGACTGAAGCTTTCTTT. It is translated as CASSFLVGEGTEAFF. The variable domain in full, completed from reference TRBV5-1 and TRBJ1-1, reads KAGVTQTPRYLIKTRGQQVTLSCSPISGHRSVSWYQQTPGQGLQFLFEYFSETQRNKGNFPGRFSGRQFSNSRSEMNVSTLELGDSALYLCASSFLVGEGTEAFFGQGTRLTVV.

The chain links TRBV30 to TRBJ2-3; 7 bases align to TRBD1. CDR1 is GTSNPN, CDR2 SVGIG, per germline (reference sequence). J was trimmed by 0 bases and V by 1 base; bases with no gene match: 4. The CDR3 runs to 15 residues. This chain's CDR3 is CAWSGTGQSTDTQYF. CDR3 bases: TGTGCCTGGAGTGGAACGGGACAGAGCACAGATACGCAGTATTTT. The full variable domain, rest sourced from reference TRBV30 and TRBJ2-3, is SQTIHQWPATLVQPVGSPLSLECTVEGTSNPNLYWYRQAAGRGLQLLFYSVGIGQISSEVPQNLSASRPQDRQFILSSKKLLLSDSGFYLCAWSGTGQSTDTQYFGPGTRLTVL.

The J gene is TRBJ1-1, the V gene TRBV7-9; D gene uncertain. V lost 8 bases, J lost 4 bases, and 17 bases lay in between. The CDR3 loop spans 14 amino acids. Germline CDR1 is SEHNR and CDR2 is FQNEAQ (reference sequence). The DNA of the CDR3 is TGTGCCAGCGCCCTATATGGGGAGAGCACTGAAGCTTTCTTT. This gives the protein CASALYGESTEAFF.

The chain combines TRBV25-1 with TRBJ2-5; 8 nucleotides match TRBD1. Matching the DNA end better, TRBJ2-7 makes the J call doubtful. Looked up from germline, CDR1 is MGHDK and CDR2 is SYGVNS. This CDR3 contains 15 residues. DNA of the CDR3: TGTGCCAGCAGTGAGGTACAGGGGGTCTCCTACGAGCAGTACTTC. This encodes CASSEVQGVSYEQYF.

The rearrangement links TRBV19 to TRBJ2-1; 8 nucleotides match TRBD2. CDR3 length: 16 residues. V lost 6 bases and J lost 1; bases outside the gene matches: 8. Germline V gene data show CDR1 as LNHDA and CDR2 as SQIVND (reference sequence). The CDR3 DNA follows: TGTGCCAGTAGCCCCCTGACTAGCGTTTCCTACAATGAGCAGTTCTTC. Translation gives CASSPLTSVSYNEQFF. Full variable domain (outside the CDR3, taken from reference TRBV19 and TRBJ2-1): DGGITQSPKYLFRKEGQNVTLSCEQNLNHDAMYWYRQDPGQGLRLIYYSQIVNDFQKGDIAEGYSVSREKKESFPLTVTSAQKNPTAFYLCASSPLTSVSYNEQFFGPGTRLTVL.

This chain connects TRBV6-5 to TRBJ2-7, with a weak D call TRBD1 (6 bases). The V and J ends lost 6 bases and 1 base respectively, with 10 bases between them. The CDR3 is made up of 13 amino acids. The germline V gene encodes CDR1 MNHEY and CDR2 SVGAGI. The CDR3 spells CASSIQGSYEQYF. The CDR3 DNA reads TGTGCCAGCAGCATCCAGGGGTCCTACGAGCAGTACTTC.